The 5 T cell receptor beta chains presented below share a single source sample, sequenced in a study of cytomegalovirus exposure and HLA in healthy donors. PCR employed 60 Vbeta and 13 Jbeta primers. Sequencing used immunoSEQ multiplex PCR; TCRdb keeps in-frame clones, though not all of them. This sample has 90,000 to 100,000 clones, with roughly 80% found just once. Sequencing was done on a sample of PBMCs. These TCRs come from a female donor in good health and CMV-seronegative.

This rearrangement joins TRBV15 to TRBJ1-1; TRBD1 matches at 8 bases. J lost 1 base, V lost 5 bases, and 6 bases had no gene match. Germline V gene lookup returns CDR1 LNHNV and CDR2 YYDKDF (reference sequence). The length of the CDR3 is 15 residues. The CDR3: CATSPGQGRNTEAFF. The CDR3 bases are TGTGCCACCAGCCCCGGACAGGGCCGGAACACTGAAGCTTTCTTT.

Here the CDR3 DNA reads TGCGCCAGCAGCCATTTGGGGACAGGGAGGAACTATGGCTACACCTTC. It yields the protein CASSHLGTGRNYGYTF. The chain employs TRBV4-3 and TRBJ1-2; 9 nucleotides align to TRBD1. Trimming cost V 3 bases and J 2 bases; bases outside gene matches: 7. This CDR3 comprises 16 residues. CDR1 and CDR2 (germline): LGHNA, YSLEER.

The rearrangement links TRBV7-2 to TRBJ2-5; 13 positions agree with TRBD2. V dropped 5 bases and J dropped 5; count of bases not matched to a gene: 8. The CDR3 runs to 16 residues. The germline CDR1 and CDR2 sequences are SGHTA and FQGNSA. The DNA of the CDR3 is TGTGCCAGCAGCCCAGGACTAGCGGGGGTGCGGGAGACCCAGTACTTC. Its protein product is CASSPGLAGVRETQYF.

The chain uses TRBV18 and TRBJ2-3; D unclear. This CDR3 has 14 residues. In germline, CDR1 is KGHSH, CDR2 LQKENI. Trimming removed 0 bases at V and 0 bases at J, with 4 bases between. The CDR3 DNA reads as TGTGCCAGCTCACCACCGTCTAGCACAGATACGCAGTATTTT. This translates into CASSPPSSTDTQYF.

The chain combines TRBV7-9 with TRBJ1-2; 7 bases fit TRBD1. Germline CDR1 is SEHNR and CDR2 is FQNEAQ (reference sequence). With V trimmed by 4 bases and J by 0 bases, 5 bases remained unmatched. There are 15 residues in the CDR3. The CDR3 sequence: CASSSDRDSNYGYTF. CDR3 nucleotide sequence: TGTGCCAGCAGCTCTGACAGGGACTCTAACTATGGCTACACCTTC.